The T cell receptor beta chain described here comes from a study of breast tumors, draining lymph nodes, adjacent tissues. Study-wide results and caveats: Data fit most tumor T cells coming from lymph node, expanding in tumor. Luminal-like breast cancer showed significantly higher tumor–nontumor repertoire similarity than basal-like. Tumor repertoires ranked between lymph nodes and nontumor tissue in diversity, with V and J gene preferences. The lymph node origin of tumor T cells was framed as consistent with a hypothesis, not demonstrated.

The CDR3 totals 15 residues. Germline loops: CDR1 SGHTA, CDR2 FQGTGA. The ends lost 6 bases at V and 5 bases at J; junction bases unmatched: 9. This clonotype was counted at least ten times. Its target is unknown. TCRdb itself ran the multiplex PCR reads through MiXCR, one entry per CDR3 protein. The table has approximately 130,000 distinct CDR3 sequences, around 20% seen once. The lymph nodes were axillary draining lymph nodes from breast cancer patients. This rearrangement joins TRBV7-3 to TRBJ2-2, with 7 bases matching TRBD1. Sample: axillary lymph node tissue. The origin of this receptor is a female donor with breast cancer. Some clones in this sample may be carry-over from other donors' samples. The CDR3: CASSRGTENTGELFF. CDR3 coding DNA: TGTGCCAGCAGTCGTGGGACAGAAAATACCGGGGAGCTGTTTTTT.